The clone carrying this T cell receptor beta chain appeared once. This sample stems from a study of blood T cell repertoires in COVID-19. TCRdb's copy holds only in-frame clones and misses some; the assay was immunoSEQ multiplex PCR. The sample consists of approximately 26,000 clones, 85% to 90% of them appearing once. The V end was cut by 2 bases, the J end by 0 bases, with 12 bases between. The CDR3 is made up of 16 amino acids. Germline lookup yields CDR1 MDHEN and CDR2 SYDVKM. The receptor comes from a man between 65 and 79 years old with active COVID-19. The chain employs TRBV28 and TRBJ2-3, with TRBD1 as a possible D gene (5 bases). The source material was peripheral blood. The CDR3 spells CASSLGRGSSTDTQYF. The DNA for the CDR3 is TGTGCCAGCAGTTTAGGTAGGGGCTCTAGCACAGATACGCAGTATTTT.